The 18 T cell receptor beta chains below were found in one sample sequenced in a study of CXCR3-negative and CXCR3-positive naive CD8 T cells (dated by TCRdb to about 2019). Sequenced on a NextSeq 550. The Human TCR Profiling Kit (MiLaboratory) was used to make UMI-labeled 5' RACE TRB cDNA libraries. The reads went through TCRdb reprocessing, and each CDR3 protein sequence gets one entry with no DNA. The sample's table covers roughly 60,000 distinct CDR3 sequences. Clones ranked in the top ten supply approximately 0.74% of the sample. These receptors have no identified antigens. What the research found in general, with its limitations: TRB CDR3s from CXCR3-positive naive cells showed higher hydrophobicity (lower Kidera factor 4), lower energy, and higher strength and volume indices than CXCR3-negative naive cells.

Sequenced: naive CXCR3+ CD8+ T cells from blood. In light of the paper, this sample's cell subset or site label describes: CD45RO-CCR7+CD27+CD95- naive CD8+ T cells expressing CXCR3 (TNR3+). Receptors originate from a human donor in good health. Some clones in this sample may be carry-over from other donors' samples.

The chain couples TRBV15 to TRBJ1-1; TCRdb selects TRBD1, and the lack of DNA leaves this call unchecked. The CDR3 contains 14 residues. The germline CDR1 and CDR2 sequences are LNHNV and YYDKDF (reference sequence). The CDR3 is CATSRTGLGTEAFF.

J is TRBJ2-5 and V is TRBV12-3 or TRBV12-4; with no DNA, the TCRdb D assignment of TRBD1 cannot be verified. This CDR3 is 14 amino acids long. This chain's CDR3 is CASSFRDKEETQYF.

The chain joins TRBV28 to TRBJ1-5. In germline, CDR1 is MDHEN, CDR2 SYDVKM. The CDR3 length is 13 residues. CDR3: CASTLRIYQPQHF. Combining the CDR3 with reference TRBV28 and TRBJ1-5 gives the whole variable domain DVKVTQSSRYLVKRTGEKVFLECVQDMDHENMFWYRQDPGLGLRLIYFSYDVKMKEKGDIPEGYSVSREKKERFSLILESASTNQTSMYLCASTLRIYQPQHFGDGTRLSIL.

CDR3 residues: CASSPRDQVHEQYF. The chain is built from TRBV7-6 and TRBJ2-7; TCRdb's assignment of TRBD1 cannot be checked, as there is no DNA. Germline V gene data show CDR1 as SGHVS and CDR2 as FNYEAQ. The CDR3 length is 14 residues.

The rearrangement uses TRBV15 and TRBJ2-2. The CDR3 totals 14 residues. Germline assignment: CDR1 LNHNV and CDR2 YYDKDF (reference sequence). The CDR3 sequence: CATSREAEAGELFF.

The chain links TRBV9 to TRBJ2-3; as DNA is missing, the TRBD2 call by TCRdb cannot be tested. This CDR3 comprises 18 residues. Per the germline V gene, CDR1 is SGDLS and CDR2 is YYNGEE. CDR3 residues: CASSAAASRSGGSDTQYF.

V gene TRBV7-6 combines with J gene TRBJ2-7; TCRdb calls TRBD1, which cannot be checked without DNA. The CDR3 contains 14 residues. The germline V gene has CDR1 SGHVS and CDR2 FNYEAQ. The CDR3 reads CASSFGQGNYEQYF.

The J gene is TRBJ2-7, the V gene TRBV18. The germline V gene has CDR1 KGHSH and CDR2 LQKENI. CDR3 length equals 15 residues. The chain's CDR3 is CASSLPGMDSYEQYF.

The chain couples TRBV28 to TRBJ2-7; the TCRdb call, TRBD2, lacks DNA for checking. This CDR3 contains 16 residues. Germline values: CDR1 MDHEN, CDR2 SYDVKM. CDR3 region: CASSYRTSGAKGEQYF.

The CDR3: CSVLGTSGGLYNEQFF. V usage is TRBV29-1 and J usage is TRBJ2-1; as DNA is missing, the TRBD2 call by TCRdb cannot be tested. Germline V CDR1 and CDR2: SQVTM, ANQGSEA. The CDR3 is 16 residues long.

The chain links TRBV12-3 or TRBV12-4 to TRBJ1-2; as DNA is missing, the TRBD1 call by TCRdb cannot be tested. CDR3 length: 14 amino acids. This chain's CDR3 is CASSPPGTLYGYTF.

The CDR3 is CASRGVTAEAFF. The chain joins TRBV9 to TRBJ1-1; TCRdb picks TRBD1, but there is no DNA to check that call. This CDR3 is 12 amino acids long. Germline V gene lookup returns CDR1 SGDLS and CDR2 YYNGEE. The full variable domain, with the rest looked up from reference TRBV9 and TRBJ1-1, is DSGVTQTPKHLITATGQRVTLRCSPRSGDLSVYWYQQSLDQGLQFLIQYYNGEERAKGNILERFSAQQFPDLHSELNLSSLELGDSALYFCASRGVTAEAFFGQGTRLTVV.

V gene TRBV6-4 combines with J gene TRBJ2-2. The CDR3 totals 14 residues. CDR1 is MRHNA, CDR2 SNTAGT, per germline. The CDR3 protein is CASSEEQITGELFF.

The J gene is TRBJ2-7, the V gene TRBV7-6. CDR1 SGHVS and CDR2 FNYEAQ come from the germline V gene. The CDR3 runs 13 residues. The CDR3 protein is CASSLERTYEQYF.

The chain joins TRBV28 to TRBJ2-2; TCRdb's D call of TRBD2 is untestable without DNA. The CDR3 spans 17 residues. Germline CDR1 reads MDHEN; CDR2 reads SYDVKM. The CDR3: CASSFPSSGEPHGELFF. The variable domain in full, completed from reference TRBV28 and TRBJ2-2, reads DVKVTQSSRYLVKRTGEKVFLECVQDMDHENMFWYRQDPGLGLRLIYFSYDVKMKEKGDIPEGYSVSREKKERFSLILESASTNQTSMYLCASSFPSSGEPHGELFFGEGSRLTVL.

The CDR3 protein is CASSLGSPGNIQYF. The chain has TRBV27 and TRBJ2-4; TCRdb designates TRBD1, a call that cannot be tested without DNA. The germline V gene has CDR1 MNHEY and CDR2 SMNVEV (reference sequence). The CDR3 spans 14 residues.

The chain combines TRBV10-3 with TRBJ2-1; TCRdb gives TRBD2 as the D gene, but with no DNA this cannot be confirmed. Germline CDR1 reads ENHRY; CDR2 reads SYGVKD. This CDR3 has 18 residues. This chain's CDR3 is CAISAGTSGRGQYNEQFF.

This chain connects TRBV5-8 to TRBJ2-1; lacking DNA, the TRBD2 call made by TCRdb goes unchecked. The V gene's germline CDR1 is SGHTS and CDR2 YDEGEE. The length of the CDR3 is 15 residues. The CDR3 sequence: CASSLGGTSYDEQFF.